Below, 30 T cell receptor beta chains from the same sample are listed, as sequenced in a study of blood T cell repertoires in COVID-19. TCRdb's copy holds only in-frame clones and misses some; the assay was immunoSEQ multiplex PCR. The sample lists approximately 220,000 clones, over 75% seen once, with less than 4.5% in the top ten. Source material: peripheral blood. The receptors were sampled from a man over 45 with acute or convalescent COVID-19.

The chain has TRBV6-5 and TRBJ1-5, with D hard to call. Trimming removed 7 bases from V and 0 bases from J, with 10 bases in between. Germline values: CDR1 MNHEY, CDR2 SVGAGI. This CDR3 is 14 amino acids long. For the CDR3, the DNA is TGTGCCAGCACTCCAGAAACTAGCAATCAGCCCCAGCATTTT. Translation: CASTPETSNQPQHF.

This clone was picked up a small number of times. The chain links TRBV19 to TRBJ1-5; 11 nucleotides line up with TRBD1. The V gene's germline CDR1 is LNHDA and CDR2 SQIVND (reference sequence). The CDR3 sequence is 16 residues long. With V trimmed by 2 bases and J by 9 bases, 9 bases remained unmatched. The CDR3 sequence is CASSITGTGGFAPQHF. CDR3 bases: TGTGCCAGTAGTATAACTGGGACAGGGGGTTTTGCGCCCCAGCATTTT.

The chain uses TRBV5-4 and TRBJ1-4, with D unclear. CDR3 length: 17 amino acids. Trimming took off 0 bases at V and 0 bases at J, with 12 bases between the two ends. The V gene's germline CDR1 is SGHNT and CDR2 YYREEE (reference sequence). The CDR3 sequence: CASSLDGEGPTNEKLFF. CDR3 DNA: TGTGCCAGCAGCTTGGACGGAGAGGGTCCAACTAATGAAAAACTGTTTTTT.

The rearrangement uses TRBV6-5 and TRBJ2-2; TRBD1 matches 9 bases. Unmatched junction bases numbered 6, after V lost 4 bases and J lost 6 bases. Germline CDR1 reads MNHEY; CDR2 reads SVGAGI. The CDR3 is made up of 15 amino acids. The DNA for the CDR3 is TGTGCCAGCAGTTTACAGGGGGCGGTTGCCGGGGAGCTGTTTTTT. It yields the protein CASSLQGAVAGELFF.

The J gene is TRBJ1-1, the V gene TRBV29-1; 10 nucleotides align to TRBD1. Germline lookup yields CDR1 SQVTM and CDR2 ANQGSEA. The CDR3 sequence is 13 residues long. The V segment lost 4 bases and the J segment 7 bases; nucleotides outside the gene matches: 6. The CDR3 spells CSVARDRGLEAFF. CDR3 in DNA: TGCAGCGTTGCCCGGGACAGGGGACTTGAAGCTTTCTTT.

The V and J genes are TRBV7-6 and TRBJ1-6; 9 bases agree with TRBD1. This CDR3 is built from 15 residues. Unmatched junction bases numbered 8, after V lost 5 bases and J lost 9 bases. CDR1 SGHVS and CDR2 FNYEAQ come from the germline V gene. CDR3 loop: CASSQGQGRISPLHF. The CDR3 DNA sequence: TGTGCCAGCAGCCAGGGACAGGGCCGGATTTCACCCCTCCACTTT.

V usage is TRBV3-1 (or the pseudogene TRBV3-2) and J usage is TRBJ1-5, with 11 bases identical to TRBD1. V gave up 3 bases and J gave up 9 bases; unmatched junction bases: 4. The CDR3 is made up of 14 amino acids. Germline assignment: CDR1 LGHDT and CDR2 YNNKEL (reference sequence). The DNA of the CDR3 is TGTGCCAGCAGCCAGGACAGGGGGCTTGGGCCCCAGCATTTT. This sequence encodes CASSQDRGLGPQHF.

The genes are TRBV3-1 (or the pseudogene TRBV3-2) and TRBJ2-1; D may be TRBD2 (5 bases). The V gene's germline CDR1 is LGHDT and CDR2 YNNKEL (reference sequence). CDR3 length: 18 residues. Trimming stripped 1 base from V and 4 bases from J, with 20 bases between. CDR3 nucleotides: TGTGCCAGCAGCCAAGGGTATTTCGGGGATCCTCGTTACAATGAGCAGTTCTTC. This sequence encodes CASSQGYFGDPRYNEQFF.

The chain combines TRBV4-1 with TRBJ2-7; TRBD1 aligns across 7 bases. CDR1 and CDR2 from the germline V gene are MGHRA and YSYEKL. Losses at the gene ends were 1 base for V and 3 bases for J; bases not matched to a gene: 9. The CDR3 runs to 16 residues. The CDR3 region is CASSQVVKTGNYEQYF. CDR3 bases: TGCGCCAGCAGCCAAGTAGTCAAGACAGGGAACTACGAGCAGTACTTC.

This chain uses TRBV7-2 with TRBJ1-3, with D tentatively TRBD1 (6 bases). The CDR3 is made up of 13 amino acids. Trimming left V 4 bases short and J 4 bases short, with 8 bases between. The germline V gene has CDR1 SGHTA and CDR2 FQGNSA. CDR3 loop: CASSSDRGNTIYF. DNA for the CDR3: TGTGCCAGCAGCTCTGACAGGGGAAACACCATATATTTT.

The rearrangement links TRBV4-1 to TRBJ1-3; maybe TRBD1 (5 bases). The germline gives CDR1 MGHRA, CDR2 YSYEKL. V was shortened by 1 base and J by 0 bases, with 16 bases between the two germline ends. The CDR3 spans 18 residues. The CDR3 DNA is TGCGCCAGCAGCCAAGCGGGGGTTAGGGGAAGCTCTGGAAACACCATATATTTT. Translating it yields CASSQAGVRGSSGNTIYF.

V gene TRBV11-1 combines with J gene TRBJ2-1; 7 bases agree with TRBD1. J lost 3 bases, V lost 5 bases, and 4 bases had no gene match. The CDR3 has 14 amino acids. The germline V gene encodes CDR1 SGHAT and CDR2 FQDESV (reference sequence). The CDR3 spells CASSHGQDYNEQFF. The CDR3 DNA follows: TGTGCCAGCAGCCACGGACAGGACTACAATGAGCAGTTCTTC.

The genes are TRBV2 and TRBJ2-3; 13 bases map to TRBD2. V lost 5 bases and J lost 1; bases outside the gene matches: 3. Germline V gene lookup returns CDR1 SNHLY and CDR2 FYNNEI. This CDR3 spans 16 amino acids. CDR3: CASSRLAGGRTDTQYF. CDR3 nucleotides: TGTGCCAGCAGTAGACTAGCGGGGGGACGCACAGATACGCAGTATTTT.

The chain uses TRBV7-9 and TRBJ1-2, with D unclear. CDR1 SEHNR and CDR2 FQNEAQ come from the germline V gene (reference sequence). Trimming took 3 bases from V and 2 from J, leaving 10 bases between them. The CDR3 runs to 14 residues. CDR3 DNA sequence: TGTGCCAGCAGCTTCGTTTCCGTAAACTATGGCTACACCTTC. Protein: CASSFVSVNYGYTF.

This clone was observed once. The V and J genes are TRBV7-2 and TRBJ1-5, with D possibly matching TRBD1 (5 bases). CDR3 size: 14 residues. V was cut by 5 bases and J by 7 bases, with 15 bases left in between. Looked up from germline, CDR1 is SGHTA and CDR2 is FQGNSA. CDR3 amino acids: CASSPGAAFQPQHF. DNA for the CDR3: TGTGCCAGCAGCCCTGGGGCAGCCTTCCAGCCCCAGCATTTT.

This chain connects TRBV5-8 to TRBJ1-3; D is unresolved. The CDR3 loop spans 15 amino acids. Trimming cost V 0 bases and J 0 bases, with 7 bases left between them. Germline CDR1 and CDR2: SGHTS and YDEGEE. The CDR3 region has the DNA TGTGCCAGCAGCTTGGGACTCTTCTCTGGAAACACCATATATTTT. This encodes CASSLGLFSGNTIYF. Complete variable domain (other parts from reference TRBV5-8 and TRBJ1-3): EAGVTQSPTHLIKTRGQQATLRCSPISGHTSVYWYQQALGLGLQFLLWYDEGEERNRGNFPPRFSGRQFPNYSSELNVNALELEDSALYLCASSLGLFSGNTIYFGEGSWLTVV.

This rearrangement joins TRBV5-4 to TRBJ2-5; no clear D gene. With 1 base removed from V and 1 base from J, the gap between germline ends came to 11 bases. This CDR3 contains 15 residues. Germline-derived CDR1 and CDR2 are SGHNT and YYREEE (reference sequence). The CDR3 bases are TGTGCCAGCAGCTTGTGGGCAGTCATCCAAGAGACCCAGTACTTC. It yields the protein CASSLWAVIQETQYF.

The V gene is TRBV7-3, the J gene TRBJ2-2, with 8 nucleotides matching TRBD1. There are 15 residues in the CDR3. Unmatched junction bases numbered 4, after V lost 6 bases and J lost 1 base. Germline CDR1 and CDR2: SGHTA and FQGTGA. The chain's CDR3 is CASSPGTGNTGELFF. The DNA of the CDR3 is TGTGCCAGCAGTCCCGGGACAGGGAACACCGGGGAGCTGTTTTTT.

The rearrangement joins TRBV5-1 to TRBJ2-5, with TRBD1 matching over 10 bases. The CDR3 runs to 15 residues. V lost 3 bases to trimming and J lost 4 bases; unmatched junction nucleotides: 6. CDR1 is SGHRS, CDR2 YFSETQ, per germline. Here the CDR3 DNA reads TGCGCCAGCAGCTCGACAGGGGGCCGGGCAGAGACCCAGTACTTC. This codes for CASSSTGGRAETQYF.

The rearrangement links TRBV19 to TRBJ1-4; D is undetermined. Germline values: CDR1 LNHDA, CDR2 SQIVND (reference sequence). The CDR3 is 14 amino acids. V dropped 6 bases and J dropped 7 bases, with 15 bases sitting between them. The CDR3 here is CASRLVEASEKLFF. CDR3 nucleotide sequence: TGTGCCAGTAGGCTGGTGGAGGCCAGTGAAAAACTGTTTTTT.

This chain joins TRBV12-3 or TRBV12-4 and TRBJ1-2, with no clear D. This CDR3 is built from 13 residues. Trimming stripped 2 bases from V and 5 bases from J, with 9 bases between. The CDR3 DNA sequence: TGTGCCAGCAGTTTAAAAGCCCCATATGGCTACACCTTC. Amino acids: CASSLKAPYGYTF.

This chain's CDR3 is CATKSAGGNYNEQFF. The CDR3 nucleotides read TGCGCCACTAAGAGCGCGGGGGGGAACTACAATGAGCAGTTCTTC. The chain recombines TRBV5-1 with TRBJ2-1, with TRBD2 identical over 9 bases. Looked up from germline, CDR1 is SGHRS and CDR2 is YFSETQ. The length of the CDR3 is 15 residues. The V and J ends lost 9 bases and 3 bases, in that order; junction bases with no gene match: 10. Together with reference TRBV5-1 and TRBJ2-1, the CDR3 gives the full variable domain: KAGVTQTPRYLIKTRGQQVTLSCSPISGHRSVSWYQQTPGQGLQFLFEYFSETQRNKGNFPGRFSGRQFSNSRSEMNVSTLELGDSALYLCATKSAGGNYNEQFFGPGTRLTVL.

The chain has TRBV5-1 and TRBJ1-2; D may be TRBD1 (5 bases). The germline gives CDR1 SGHRS, CDR2 YFSETQ. Trimming shortened V by 4 bases and J by 6 bases, and 13 bases separated the two germline ends. The CDR3 length is 13 residues. The CDR3 region has the DNA TGCGCCAGCAGCCCTGGGGCGGGGGATGGCTACACCTTC. Protein sequence: CASSPGAGDGYTF. Supplemented by reference TRBV5-1 and TRBJ1-2, the full variable domain reads KAGVTQTPRYLIKTRGQQVTLSCSPISGHRSVSWYQQTPGQGLQFLFEYFSETQRNKGNFPGRFSGRQFSNSRSEMNVSTLELGDSALYLCASSPGAGDGYTFGSGTRLTVV.

The chain combines TRBV10-3 with TRBJ1-2; 8 positions agree with TRBD1. The junction had 3 bases not matched to a gene; V was cut back by 6 bases and J by 6 bases. Germline V gives CDR1 ENHRY, CDR2 SYGVKD. This CDR3 comprises 12 residues. The DNA of the CDR3 is TGTGCCATCAGCCGGACAGGGAATGGCTACACCTTC. The encoded protein is CAISRTGNGYTF.

The chain links TRBV5-4 to TRBJ1-1; 7 nucleotides agree with TRBD1. With 4 bases clipped from V and 4 bases from J, the junction kept 4 bases outside the gene matches. From germline, CDR1 is SGHNT and CDR2 YYREEE (reference sequence). This CDR3 spans 13 amino acids. For the CDR3, the DNA is TGTGCCAGCAGCCGAGGACAGGTCACTGAAGCTTTCTTT. This encodes CASSRGQVTEAFF.

The CDR3 DNA reads TGCGCCAGCAGCCTTTTTATGGACAGGTTTAATGAAAAACTGTTTTTT. Its protein is CASSLFMDRFNEKLFF. The chain is built from TRBV4-1 and TRBJ1-4; 7 nucleotides match TRBD1. Trimming removed 4 bases from V and 4 bases from J; junction bases left unmatched: 9. Germline V gives CDR1 MGHRA, CDR2 YSYEKL. The CDR3 has 16 amino acids.

The CDR3 sequence: CASSLFDRGKLFF. The DNA of the CDR3 is TGTGCCAGCAGTCTATTTGACAGGGGAAAACTGTTTTTT. V gene TRBV27 combines with J gene TRBJ1-4; TRBD1 aligns across 8 bases. Germline lookup yields CDR1 MNHEY and CDR2 SMNVEV (reference sequence). CDR3 length equals 13 residues. V lost 5 bases, J lost 10 bases, and 6 bases stayed unmatched.

This clone was seen more than once but under ten times. V gene TRBV7-3 combines with J gene TRBJ2-7, with D possibly matching TRBD2 (5 bases). The germline V gene encodes CDR1 SGHTA and CDR2 FQGTGA. The CDR3 is made up of 13 amino acids. V was clipped by 2 bases and J by 4 bases, with 9 bases between them. For the CDR3, the DNA is TGTGCCAGCAGCTTATCAGAGGGATACGAGCAGTACTTC. Its translation: CASSLSEGYEQYF.

The CDR3 bases are TGTGCCAGCGGGACTAGCCTGACCGGGGAGCTGTTTTTT. It codes for CASGTSLTGELFF. This chain links TRBV14 with TRBJ2-2; 9 bases line up with TRBD2. The V segment lost 8 bases and the J segment 5 bases; nucleotides outside the gene matches: 3. This CDR3 region has 13 residues. Germline V gives CDR1 SGHDN, CDR2 FVKESK.

This clone occurred once. The chain carries TRBV5-4 and TRBJ2-6; D possibly corresponds to TRBD1 (6 bases). The CDR3 has 16 residues. Between the trimmed V and J ends, which lost 4 bases and 1 base, there was a span of 12 bases. Germline lookup yields CDR1 SGHNT and CDR2 YYREEE (reference sequence). CDR3 DNA sequence: TGTGCCAGCAGCCAACTCGGACAGTCTGGGGCCAACGTCCTGACTTTC. Translated, it gives CASSQLGQSGANVLTF.